The clone carrying this T cell receptor (beta chain) has just one count. The antigen is not known. The source of the sample is a study of T cell clonotyping in hematopoietic cell transplantation. This CDR3 spans 15 amino acids. V was shortened by 6 bases and J by 1 base, with 15 bases between the two germline ends. The germline CDR1 and CDR2 sequences are ENHRY and SYGVKD. Findings of the study overall: At the given depth, recipient repertoires were over 95% de novo clonotypes.

Repertoires were generated with immunoSEQ multiplex PCR, while TCRdb's copy carries only in-frame clones and drops some. This sample has more than 65,000 clones, with just under 95% found just once. This TCR came from a man aged 50 or older in good health. Some clones in this sample may be carry-over from other donors' samples. The rearrangement uses TRBV10-3 and TRBJ1-1; TRBD1 might be the D (6 bases). The sample comprised peripheral blood mononuclear cells. This CDR3 reads CAIRAAGASNTEAFF. The CDR3 coding sequence is TGTGCCATCAGAGCCGCAGGGGCTTCGAACACTGAAGCTTTCTTT.